The clone carrying this T cell receptor (beta chain) was counted ten times or more. RNA was extracted from bulk tissue without any cell sorting. This non-tumor lung sample came from over 3 cm beyond the tumor edge. This sample stems from a study of tumor and adjacent non-tumor tissue in lung cancer. For the study at large: There were 11 to 12 adenocarcinoma, a couple of squamous cell carcinoma and 1 small cell lung cancer cases. Stage I to III disease affected 10 men and 5 women aged about 31 to 85.

Three rounds of nested PCR, following a modified ARM-PCR protocol, produced the TCRbeta library. In TCRdb, the multiplex PCR reads were re-called with MiXCR into one record per CDR3 protein. The sample holds 50,000 to 70,000 distinct CDR3 sequences, over 60% seen once. The germline V gene encodes CDR1 MNHEY and CDR2 SVGAGI. Unmatched junction bases numbered 13, after V lost 6 bases and J lost 6 bases. The CDR3 runs to 15 residues. This receptor was identified in a man between 65 and 85 years old with non-small cell lung cancer. The sequenced sample was distant non-tumor lung tissue. The chain links TRBV6-5 to TRBJ1-2; 7 nucleotides line up with TRBD1. CDR3 in DNA: TGTGCCAGCAGGCTCGCCAACAGGGGACGCCATGGCTACACCTTC. Translation: CASRLANRGRHGYTF.